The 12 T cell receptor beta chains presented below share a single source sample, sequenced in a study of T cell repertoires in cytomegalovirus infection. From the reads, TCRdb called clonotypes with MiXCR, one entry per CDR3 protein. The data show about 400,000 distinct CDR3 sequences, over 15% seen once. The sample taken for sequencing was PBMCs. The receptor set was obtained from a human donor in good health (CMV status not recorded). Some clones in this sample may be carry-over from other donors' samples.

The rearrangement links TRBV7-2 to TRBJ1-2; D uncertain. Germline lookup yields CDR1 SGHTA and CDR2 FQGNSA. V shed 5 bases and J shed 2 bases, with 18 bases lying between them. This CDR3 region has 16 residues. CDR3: CASSPYSRGLNYGYTF. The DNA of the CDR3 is TGTGCCAGCAGCCCATACAGTCGGGGTCTAAACTATGGCTACACCTTC.

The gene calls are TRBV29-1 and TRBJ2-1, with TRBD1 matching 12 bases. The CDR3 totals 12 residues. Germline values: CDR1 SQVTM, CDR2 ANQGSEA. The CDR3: CSAGTGGTEQFF. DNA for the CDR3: TGCAGTGCCGGGACAGGGGGCACTGAGCAGTTCTTC.

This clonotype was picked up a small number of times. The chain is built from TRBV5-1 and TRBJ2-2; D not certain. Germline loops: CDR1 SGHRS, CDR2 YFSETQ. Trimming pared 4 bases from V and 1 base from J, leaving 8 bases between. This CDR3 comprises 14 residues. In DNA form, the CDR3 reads TGCGCCAGCAGCAGCCTCCTGAACACCGGGGAGCTGTTTTTT. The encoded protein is CASSSLLNTGELFF.

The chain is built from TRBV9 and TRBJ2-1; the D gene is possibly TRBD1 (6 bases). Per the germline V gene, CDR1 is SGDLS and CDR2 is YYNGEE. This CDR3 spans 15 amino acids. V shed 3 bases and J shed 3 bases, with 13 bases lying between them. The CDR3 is CASSGKQGIYNEQFF. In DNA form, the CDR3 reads TGTGCCAGCAGCGGAAAACAGGGAATCTACAATGAGCAGTTCTTC.

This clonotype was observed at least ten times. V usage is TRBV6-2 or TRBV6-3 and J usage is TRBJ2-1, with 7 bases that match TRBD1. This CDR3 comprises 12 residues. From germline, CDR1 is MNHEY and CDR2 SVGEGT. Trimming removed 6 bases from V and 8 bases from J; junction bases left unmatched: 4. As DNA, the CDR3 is TGTGCCAGCAGCTCAAGGGGGCATGAGCAGTTCTTC. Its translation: CASSSRGHEQFF.

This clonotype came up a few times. The CDR3 reads CSAAGGSNTEAFF. The CDR3 nucleotides read TGCAGTGCCGCCGGGGGCAGCAACACTGAAGCTTTCTTT. This rearrangement joins TRBV20-1 to TRBJ1-1, with D perhaps matching TRBD1 (6 bases). This CDR3 region has 13 residues. V was clipped by 6 bases and J by 2 bases, with 13 bases between them. Germline V gives CDR1 DFQATT, CDR2 SNEGSKA (reference sequence).

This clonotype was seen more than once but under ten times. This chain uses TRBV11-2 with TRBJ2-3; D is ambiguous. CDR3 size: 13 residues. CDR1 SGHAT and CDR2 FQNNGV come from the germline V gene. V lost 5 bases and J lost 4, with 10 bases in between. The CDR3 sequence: CASSPYGSDTQYF. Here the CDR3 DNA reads TGTGCCAGCAGCCCCTATGGTTCAGATACGCAGTATTTT.

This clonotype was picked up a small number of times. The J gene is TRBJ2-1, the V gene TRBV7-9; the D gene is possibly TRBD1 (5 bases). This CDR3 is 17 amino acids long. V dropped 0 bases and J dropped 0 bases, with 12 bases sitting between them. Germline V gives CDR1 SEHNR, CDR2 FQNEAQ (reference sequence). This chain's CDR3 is CASSLARRQGSYNEQFF. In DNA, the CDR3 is TGTGCCAGCAGCTTAGCGCGACGCCAGGGCTCCTACAATGAGCAGTTCTTC.

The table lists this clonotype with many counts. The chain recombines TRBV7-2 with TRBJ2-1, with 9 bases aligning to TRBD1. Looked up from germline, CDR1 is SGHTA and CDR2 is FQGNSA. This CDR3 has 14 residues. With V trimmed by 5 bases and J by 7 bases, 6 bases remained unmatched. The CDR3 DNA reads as TGTGCCAGCAGCACACGGACAGGGGAGAATGAGCAGTTCTTC. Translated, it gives CASSTRTGENEQFF. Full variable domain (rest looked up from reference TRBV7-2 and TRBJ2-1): GAGVSQSPSNKVTEKGKDVELRCDPISGHTALYWYRQSLGQGLEFLIYFQGNSAPDKSGLPSDRFSAERTGGSVSTLTIQRTQQEDSAVYLCASSTRTGENEQFFGPGTRLTVL.

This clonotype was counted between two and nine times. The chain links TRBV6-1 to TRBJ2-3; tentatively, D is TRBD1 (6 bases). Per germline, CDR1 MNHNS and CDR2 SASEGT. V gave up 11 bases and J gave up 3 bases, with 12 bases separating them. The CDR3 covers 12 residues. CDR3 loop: CAGKTGTDTQYF. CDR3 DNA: TGTGCCGGAAAGACAGGAACAGATACGCAGTATTTT.

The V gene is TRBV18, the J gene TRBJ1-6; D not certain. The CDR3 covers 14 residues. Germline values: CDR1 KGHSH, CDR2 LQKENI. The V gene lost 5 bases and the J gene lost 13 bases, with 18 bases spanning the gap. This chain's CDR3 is CASSSTVPRSPLHF. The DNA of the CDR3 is TGTGCCAGCTCATCGACGGTTCCCAGATCGCCCCTCCACTTT. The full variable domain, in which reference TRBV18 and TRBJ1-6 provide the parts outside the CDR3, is NAGVMQNPRHLVRRRGQEARLRCSPMKGHSHVYWYRQLPEEGLKFMVYLQKENIIDESGMPKERFSAEFPKEGPSILRIQQVVRGDSAAYFCASSSTVPRSPLHFGNGTRLTVT.

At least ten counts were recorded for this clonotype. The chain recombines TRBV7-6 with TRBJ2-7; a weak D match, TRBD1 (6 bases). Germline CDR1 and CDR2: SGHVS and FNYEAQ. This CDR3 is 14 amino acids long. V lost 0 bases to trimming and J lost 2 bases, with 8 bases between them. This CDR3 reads CASSLAGHTYEQYF. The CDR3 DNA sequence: TGTGCCAGCAGCTTAGCGGGACACACCTACGAGCAGTACTTC.